This T cell receptor (beta chain) was captured by sequencing in a study of blood T cells in healthy people across ages. Details on this clonotype: The antigen remains unidentified. Compared with germline, one end of the junction differs, possibly owing to a read error.

General study results and limits: Fewer expanded clones and more diversity marked long-lived versus aged donors. Across samples, TCR beta diversity tracked strongly with naive T cell percentage.

A second about 6 to 11 cycle PCR used barcoded and J-beta primers. TCRdb reprocessed the 5' RACE reads with MiXCR, giving one entry per CDR3 protein. Altogether hundreds of thousands of distinct CDR3 sequences are present, 40% to 50% being singletons, with the ten largest covering about 32%. This CDR3 comprises 11 residues. The V gene's germline CDR1 is SNHLY and CDR2 FYNNEI. The J gene is TRBJ2-7, the V gene TRBV2; D is perhaps TRBD2 (6 bases). The sequencing input was blood. This TCR derives from a man older than 75 in good health. The CDR3 is CASRVAEFTHF. Here the CDR3 DNA reads TGTGCCAGCAGAGTAGCGGAGTTTACCCACTTC.